The present T cell receptor (beta chain) was sequenced within a study of blood T cell repertoires in COVID-19. Overall study context: Material from acute and convalescent COVID-19 was sourced from the United States, Italy and Spain. PBMCs, B-cell-depleted T cells, or T cells provided the cDNA or gDNA that made up the material.

How the authors handled the data: Amplification of reference gene primers provided the estimated nucleated cell counts. Some clones are missing from TCRdb's copy, which holds only in-frame ones; the method was immunoSEQ multiplex PCR. That table supplies the V and J calls and clone size; D and trimming were determined from the DNA. The table has 250,000 to 350,000 clones, around 83% seen once. The sample was peripheral blood. The clonotype was recovered from a woman aged 50 to 60 with acute or convalescent COVID-19.

DNA of the CDR3: TGTGCCAGCAGCTTAGGGGCAGGGATAACAGATACGCAGTATTTT. Encoded protein: CASSLGAGITDTQYF. The rearrangement links TRBV7-9 to TRBJ2-3; perhaps TRBD1 as D (5 bases). Trimming shortened V by 1 base and J by 3 bases, and 11 bases separated the two germline ends. Looked up from germline, CDR1 is SEHNR and CDR2 is FQNEAQ (reference sequence). The CDR3 runs to 15 residues.